Only one count was recorded for the clone carrying this T cell receptor (beta chain). Unique molecular identifiers were incorporated when the TCRbeta library was constructed. Each CDR3 protein gets one entry after TCRdb re-called the PCR reads with MiXCR. The repertoire has more than 150,000 distinct CDR3 sequences, 13% to 15% of them found once; the top ten carry 13%. The V gene lost 1 base and the J gene lost 4 bases, with 17 bases spanning the gap. The CDR3 has 18 residues. Germline V gene sequence: CDR1 LGHNA, CDR2 YNFKEQ. This specimen comes from a study of T-cell reconstitution after alpha-beta-depleted transplantation in children.

The receptor was isolated from a human donor who donated a stem cell graft to a child with acute lymphoblastic leukemia. The material was PBMCs from the stem cell graft donor, obtained from the stem cell graft. The rearrangement uses TRBV4-2 and TRBJ2-6; D is possibly TRBD1 (5 bases). The CDR3 nucleotides are TGTGCCAGCAGCCAAGCCCACAGGCGCCCTCTCGGGGCCAACGTCCTGACTTTC. It encodes CASSQAHRRPLGANVLTF.